The 16 T cell receptor beta chains given below trace back to one sample, sequenced in a study of shared clonotypes between healthy human individuals. The method was immunoSEQ multiplex PCR; TCRdb's version includes in-frame clones alone and lacks a portion of them. Of some 2.1 million clones in the sample, about 95% were seen once. CD45RO-negative, CCR7-selected cells formed the naive CD8 fraction, which excluded terminally differentiated effector memory CD45RA+ cells. The sequenced material came from naive CD8+ T cells sorted from blood. The receptors derive from a man aged 18 to 35 in good health.

This clone has more than one count but fewer than ten. CDR3 amino acids: CASRLANNEQFF. The CDR3 coding sequence is TGTGCCAGCCGGCTAGCCAACAATGAGCAGTTCTTC. V is TRBV16 and J is TRBJ2-1; D possibly corresponds to TRBD2 (5 bases). V was clipped by 8 bases and J by 5 bases, with 10 bases between them. The CDR3 loop spans 12 amino acids. The V gene's germline CDR1 is KGHSY and CDR2 FQNENV.

This sequence joins TRBV30 and TRBJ2-7; 7 positions agree with TRBD1. The CDR3 loop spans 14 amino acids. V lost 7 bases and J lost 4; bases outside the gene matches: 13. Per germline, CDR1 GTSNPN and CDR2 SVGIG (reference sequence). CDR3 amino acids: CASTDGQVLYEQYF. CDR3 nucleotide sequence: TGTGCCTCGACTGACGGACAGGTTTTATACGAGCAGTACTTC.

The chain recombines TRBV5-4 with TRBJ1-1; 7 nucleotides match TRBD1. CDR1 and CDR2 (germline): SGHNT, YYREEE (reference sequence). The trim removed 3 bases at V and 5 bases at J, leaving 10 bases unmatched. This CDR3 comprises 15 residues. The DNA of the CDR3 is TGTGCCAGCAGCTCGGCCGGGACAGTGGATACTGAAGCTTTCTTT. This codes for CASSSAGTVDTEAFF. The entire variable domain, with the rest obtained from reference TRBV5-4 and TRBJ1-1, is as follows: ETGVTQSPTHLIKTRGQQVTLRCSSQSGHNTVSWYQQALGQGPQFIFQYYREEENGRGNFPPRFSGLQFPNYSSELNVNALELDDSALYLCASSSAGTVDTEAFFGQGTRLTVV.

The CDR3 reads CASSFVGSGETQYF. CDR3 DNA sequence: TGTGCCAGCAGTTTTGTCGGGAGCGGGGAGACCCAGTACTTC. The chain links TRBV27 to TRBJ2-5; D is possibly TRBD2 (6 bases). The V gene lost 3 bases and the J gene lost 5 bases, with 13 bases spanning the gap. CDR3 length equals 14 residues. Germline CDR1 is MNHEY and CDR2 is SMNVEV (reference sequence).

About this clone itself: The same CDR3 also results from other DNA sequences found in this sample. This chain joins TRBV4-3 and TRBJ2-1; 8 nucleotides agree with TRBD2. The CDR3 extends over 16 amino acids. Germline V lookup: CDR1 LGHNA, CDR2 YSLEER. V lost 1 base and J lost 0; bases outside the gene matches: 2. The CDR3 bases are TGCGCCAGCAGCCAAGGGAGCGGGAGCTCCTACAATGAGCAGTTCTTC. It specifies CASSQGSGSSYNEQFF.

The gene calls are TRBV5-6 and TRBJ2-5; D is ambiguous. Germline lookup yields CDR1 SGHDT and CDR2 YYEEEE. The CDR3 is 15 residues long. Trimming took off 0 bases at V and 6 bases at J, with 15 bases between the two ends. This CDR3 reads CASSLGSNEIQTQYF. The CDR3 DNA follows: TGTGCCAGCAGCTTGGGATCCAATGAAATCCAGACCCAGTACTTC.

The rearrangement links TRBV4-1 to TRBJ2-1; 7 nucleotides align to TRBD1. V lost 3 bases to trimming and J lost 4 bases; unmatched junction nucleotides: 6. The CDR3 contains 15 residues. CDR1 and CDR2 from the germline V gene are MGHRA and YSYEKL. The CDR3 sequence is CASSHVRGNYNEQFF. CDR3 nucleotide sequence: TGCGCCAGCAGCCACGTCAGGGGGAATTACAATGAGCAGTTCTTC.

V is TRBV4-1 and J is TRBJ2-3; 7 nucleotides agree with TRBD1. The germline V gene has CDR1 MGHRA and CDR2 YSYEKL. The CDR3 has 12 amino acids. V lost 2 bases to trimming and J lost 8 bases; unmatched junction nucleotides: 1. The CDR3 DNA reads TGCGCCAGCAGCCAACCAGGGGGTACGCAGTATTTT. Its protein product is CASSQPGGTQYF.

The chain couples TRBV7-8 to TRBJ2-7; TRBD2 matches 7 bases. Trimming cost V 7 bases and J 1 base; bases outside gene matches: 7. There are 14 residues in the CDR3. CDR1 and CDR2 (germline): SGHVS, FQNEAQ. CDR3 sequence (DNA): TGTGCCAGCATAGGGACGGGGGGTTCCTACGAGCAGTACTTC. This codes for CASIGTGGSYEQYF. Full variable domain (remainder filled in from reference TRBV7-8 and TRBJ2-7): GAGVSQSPRYKVAKRGQDVALRCDPISGHVSLFWYQQALGQGPEFLTYFQNEAQLDKSGLPSDRFFAERPEGSVSTLKIQRTQQEDSAVYLCASIGTGGSYEQYFGPGTRLTVT.

The chain couples TRBV7-8 to TRBJ2-3; possibly TRBD2 for D (6 bases). Germline-derived CDR1 and CDR2 are SGHVS and FQNEAQ. The CDR3 is made up of 13 amino acids. V was clipped by 8 bases and J by 1 base, with 10 bases between them. For the CDR3, the DNA is TGTGCCAGCGCGGGGCCCGGCACAGATACGCAGTATTTT. Its translation is CASAGPGTDTQYF.

The chain is built from TRBV7-9 and TRBJ2-1; the match to TRBD2 covers 10 bases. This CDR3 comprises 16 residues. The trim removed 1 base at V and 4 bases at J, leaving 4 bases unmatched. Germline CDR1 SEHNR, CDR2 FQNEAQ (reference sequence). DNA for the CDR3: TGTGCCAGCAGCTTAGAACTAGCGGGAAAGTACAATGAGCAGTTCTTC. Encoded protein: CASSLELAGKYNEQFF.

The CDR3 spells CASSSSGFGSYEQYF. CDR3 nucleotide sequence: TGTGCCAGCAGTTCATCAGGGTTTGGCTCCTACGAGCAGTACTTC. This chain joins TRBV6-6 and TRBJ2-7; maybe TRBD1 (5 bases). The V and J ends lost 4 bases and 0 bases respectively, with 13 bases between them. The germline CDR1 and CDR2 sequences are MNHNY and SVGAGI (reference sequence). This CDR3 region has 15 residues.

The chain has TRBV7-8 and TRBJ1-5; D is uncertain. The germline gives CDR1 SGHVS, CDR2 FQNEAQ. This CDR3 comprises 13 residues. Trimming took off 1 base at V and 9 bases at J, with 10 bases between the two ends. As DNA, the CDR3 is TGTGCCAGCAGCTTAGAGCCCAGTGGGCCCCAGCATTTT. It codes for CASSLEPSGPQHF. Variable domain in full (rest from reference TRBV7-8 and TRBJ1-5): GAGVSQSPRYKVAKRGQDVALRCDPISGHVSLFWYQQALGQGPEFLTYFQNEAQLDKSGLPSDRFFAERPEGSVSTLKIQRTQQEDSAVYLCASSLEPSGPQHFGDGTRLSIL.

The rearrangement joins TRBV9 to TRBJ1-2; 11 bases are a match to TRBD1. Germline V gene lookup returns CDR1 SGDLS and CDR2 YYNGEE. Trimming took 1 base from V and 3 from J; bases not matched to a gene: 8. The CDR3 has 17 residues. CDR3 DNA: TGTGCCAGCAGCGTAAATCCGAGGACAGGGGGCGACTATGGCTACACCTTC. This gives the protein CASSVNPRTGGDYGYTF.

For this clone: This sample includes further DNA sequences coding for the same CDR3. V is TRBV5-6 and J is TRBJ1-1; 8 positions agree with TRBD1. CDR1 and CDR2 (germline): SGHDT, YYEEEE. The CDR3 contains 14 residues. V gave up 3 bases and J gave up 1 base; unmatched junction bases: 2. This chain's CDR3 is CASSYGTGNTEAFF. In DNA, the CDR3 is TGTGCCAGCAGCTACGGGACAGGGAACACTGAAGCTTTCTTT.

The chain links TRBV6-5 to TRBJ1-5; D uncertain. From germline, CDR1 is MNHEY and CDR2 SVGAGI. The CDR3 has 13 amino acids. The germline V and J ends were trimmed by 2 bases and 5 bases, with 7 bases remaining between them. The CDR3 DNA reads TGTGCCAGCAGTTACGGGTCGGATCAGCCCCAGCATTTT. This codes for CASSYGSDQPQHF.